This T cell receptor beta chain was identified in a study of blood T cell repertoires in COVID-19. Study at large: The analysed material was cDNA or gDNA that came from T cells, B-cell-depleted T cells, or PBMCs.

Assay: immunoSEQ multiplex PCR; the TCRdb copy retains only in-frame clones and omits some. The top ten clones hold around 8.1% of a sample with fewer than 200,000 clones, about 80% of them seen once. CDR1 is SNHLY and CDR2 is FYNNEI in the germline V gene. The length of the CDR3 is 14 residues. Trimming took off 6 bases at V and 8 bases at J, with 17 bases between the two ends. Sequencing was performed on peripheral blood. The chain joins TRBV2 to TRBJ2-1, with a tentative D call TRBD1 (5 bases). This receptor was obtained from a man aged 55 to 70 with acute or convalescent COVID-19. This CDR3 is CASRRGRAEDEQFF. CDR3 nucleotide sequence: TGTGCCAGCAGGAGAGGCAGGGCCGAGGATGAGCAGTTCTTC. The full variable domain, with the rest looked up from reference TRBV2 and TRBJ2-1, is EPEVTQTPSHQVTQMGQEVILRCVPISNHLYFYWYRQILGQKVEFLVSFYNNEISEKSEIFDDQFSVERPDGSNFTLKIRSTKLEDSAMYFCASRRGRAEDEQFFGPGTRLTVL.